Detailed here is one T cell receptor (beta chain). Its antigen is not known. The sample is drawn from a study of yellow fever vaccine responses in identical twins. Findings of the study overall: After vaccination, twins' T cell response reportedly seemed partly convergent, partly personalized.

CDR1 is MDHEN and CDR2 is SYDVKM in the germline V gene. This CDR3 has 14 residues. V gave up 5 bases and J gave up 0 bases, with 8 bases separating them. TCRdb recomputed calls from the RT-PCR reads with MiXCR, one row per CDR3 protein. Of thousands of distinct CDR3 sequences listed, roughly 82% are singletons. The rearrangement links TRBV28 to TRBJ1-5; D unclear. The sequence derives from a woman between 18 and 30 years old who received the yellow fever vaccine. Sequencing used T cells from blood (PBMCs), unsorted or a sorted subset (not recorded which), obtained before or after yellow fever vaccination (not recorded which). The CDR3: CASSPQISNQPQHF. In nucleotides, the CDR3 is TGTGCCAGCAGTCCCCAGATTAGCAATCAGCCCCAGCATTTT.